These 3 T cell receptor beta chains originate from one sample sequenced in a study of control samples from healthy donors and cancer patients. TCRdb's table, derived via immunoSEQ multiplex PCR, lists solely in-frame clones and lacks some. This sample has tens of thousands of clones, with 85% to 90% found just once. Sequenced: PBMCs. The receptors stem from a woman between 45 and 65 years old with colorectal cancer.

This clone occurred a few times. The chain is built from TRBV7-2 and TRBJ1-5; D perhaps matches TRBD1 (6 bases). Germline V CDR1 and CDR2: SGHTA, FQGNSA. V lost 5 bases and J 5 bases, leaving 13 bases between the germline ends. This CDR3 spans 14 amino acids. CDR3 in DNA: TGTGCCAGCAGCCTAAGAGGGGGGGATCAGCCCCAGCATTTT. Translation gives CASSLRGGDQPQHF.

The DNA of the CDR3 is TGCGCCAGCAGCTTGGGGGGACAGGGATATTCACCCCTCCACTTT. Protein: CASSLGGQGYSPLHF. The chain is built from TRBV5-1 and TRBJ1-6, with 9 bases that match TRBD1. Germline V CDR1 and CDR2: SGHRS, YFSETQ. V shed 0 bases, J shed 8 bases, and the junction held 3 bases outside the gene matches. The CDR3 length is 15 residues.

V is TRBV4-3 and J is TRBJ1-6; D uncertain. Germline V gene sequence: CDR1 LGHNA, CDR2 YSLEER. This CDR3 comprises 15 residues. V was cut by 0 bases and J by 9 bases, with 12 bases left in between. The CDR3 protein is CASSQDHLVTSPLHF. The CDR3, as DNA: TGCGCCAGCAGCCAAGATCACCTGGTCACTTCACCCCTCCACTTT.